The 24 T cell receptor beta chains reported below all come from one sample, sequenced in a study of cytomegalovirus exposure and HLA in healthy donors. A multiplex PCR was run with 60 Vbeta primers and 13 Jbeta primers. The method was immunoSEQ multiplex PCR; TCRdb's version includes in-frame clones alone and lacks a portion of them. The sample lists about 230,000 clones, 78% occurring once. Sequenced input: PBMCs. The receptor source for this set is a boy aged 5-17 years in good health and CMV-seronegative.

This clone was detected a few times. The chain employs TRBV7-9 and TRBJ2-5, with D possibly TRBD2 on 5 matching bases. Trimming took off 0 bases at V and 2 bases at J, with 10 bases between the two ends. The CDR3 runs to 15 residues. The germline gives CDR1 SEHNR, CDR2 FQNEAQ (reference sequence). CDR3 bases: TGTGCCAGCAGCTTAGCCTCGGGATTGCAAGAGACCCAGTACTTC. Its translation is CASSLASGLQETQYF.

V gene TRBV5-6 combines with J gene TRBJ2-1; 12 bases are a match to TRBD2. Trimming at V came to 0 bases and at J to 2 bases, leaving 6 bases not matched to a gene. This CDR3 comprises 18 residues. From germline, CDR1 is SGHDT and CDR2 YYEEEE. The CDR3 region is CASSLARLAGVPYNEQFF. CDR3 nucleotide sequence: TGTGCCAGCAGCTTGGCCCGACTAGCGGGAGTACCCTACAATGAGCAGTTCTTC.

The chain joins TRBV29-1 to TRBJ1-6, with D maybe TRBD1 (6 bases). Trimming pared 7 bases from V and 15 bases from J, leaving 16 bases between. CDR1 is SQVTM and CDR2 is ANQGSEA in the germline V gene. This CDR3 has 11 residues. The CDR3 DNA is TGCAGCGCGCAGAAGGGACACCGCCTCCACTTT. This gives the protein CSAQKGHRLHF.

The chain is built from TRBV5-1 and TRBJ2-7; 8 bases fit TRBD2. V shed 3 bases, J shed 1 base, and the junction held 9 bases outside the gene matches. The CDR3 contains 16 residues. The germline gives CDR1 SGHRS, CDR2 YFSETQ. This CDR3 reads CASSSLRGATSYEQYF. The CDR3 nucleotides are TGCGCCAGCAGCTCCTTGCGGGGGGCTACATCCTACGAGCAGTACTTC.

This clone was seen a few times. This same CDR3 is encoded by further DNA sequences in the sample. The J gene is TRBJ1-1, the V gene TRBV19; 9 bases fit TRBD1. V was clipped by 7 bases and J by 1 base; unmatched bases: 16. The CDR3 is 18 amino acids. From germline, CDR1 is LNHDA and CDR2 SQIVND (reference sequence). This chain's CDR3 is CASTRDRAIFSSNTEAFF. The CDR3 DNA follows: TGTGCCAGTACTAGGGACAGGGCTATTTTTTCCTCGAACACTGAAGCTTTCTTT.

The chain recombines TRBV11-2 with TRBJ2-7; TRBD2 aligns across 11 bases. V was pared by 5 bases and J by 2 bases, with 5 bases of the junction left unmatched. The CDR3 runs 15 residues. Germline CDR1 reads SGHAT; CDR2 reads FQNNGV. CDR3 loop: CASSPVSGRAYEQYF. In nucleotides, the CDR3 is TGTGCCAGCAGCCCAGTTAGCGGGAGGGCCTACGAGCAGTACTTC.

J is TRBJ2-1 and V is TRBV29-1; 12 bases match TRBD2. The CDR3 sequence is 14 residues long. Germline V gives CDR1 SQVTM, CDR2 ANQGSEA. V shed 6 bases and J 11 bases; nucleotides not matched to a gene: 11. DNA of the CDR3: TGCAGCGTCGTCCAACTAGCGGGAGGTTCGAAGCAGTTCTTC. Its protein product is CSVVQLAGGSKQFF.

This clone was seen more than once but under ten times. The chain employs TRBV18 and TRBJ2-1; 9 bases align to TRBD1. The germline CDR1 and CDR2 sequences are KGHSH and LQKENI. CDR3 length: 14 amino acids. The trim removed 3 bases at V and 5 bases at J, leaving 2 bases unmatched. The CDR3 here is CASSPGTGNNEQFF. The CDR3 DNA reads TGTGCCAGCTCACCCGGGACAGGGAACAATGAGCAGTTCTTC. The whole variable domain, filled in from reference TRBV18 and TRBJ2-1, reads NAGVMQNPRHLVRRRGQEARLRCSPMKGHSHVYWYRQLPEEGLKFMVYLQKENIIDESGMPKERFSAEFPKEGPSILRIQQVVRGDSAAYFCASSPGTGNNEQFFGPGTRLTVL.

The chain recombines TRBV11-3 with TRBJ2-7; 8 nucleotides agree with TRBD2. After removal of 1 base from V and 2 bases from J, the junction contained 13 bases not matched to a gene. CDR1 SGHNT and CDR2 YENEEA come from the germline V gene. This CDR3 is 18 amino acids long. CDR3 amino acids: CASSLAGGPLKATYEQYF. For the CDR3, the DNA is TGTGCCAGCAGCTTAGCGGGGGGGCCTCTAAAGGCTACCTACGAGCAGTACTTC.

Notes on this clone: Other DNA sequences in the same sample also yield this CDR3. The rearrangement uses TRBV4-2 and TRBJ1-3; no clear D gene. The length of the CDR3 is 15 residues. V lost 0 bases and J 4 bases, leaving 10 bases between the germline ends. Germline CDR1 LGHNA, CDR2 YNFKEQ. The CDR3 region is CASSQDRLFGNTIYF. The CDR3 DNA follows: TGTGCCAGCAGCCAAGATCGTCTATTCGGAAACACCATATATTTT.

In its sample, this clone was seen a few times. The rearrangement uses TRBV6-5 and TRBJ2-7; 7 bases are shared with TRBD1. V gave up 4 bases and J gave up 3 bases; unmatched junction bases: 6. The CDR3 consists of 14 residues. Per the germline V gene, CDR1 is MNHEY and CDR2 is SVGAGI. The CDR3 DNA reads TGTGCCAGCAGTTTAACAGGGGAGTTCTACGAGCAGTACTTC. It translates to CASSLTGEFYEQYF.

This clone occurred once. The rearrangement uses TRBV6-1 and TRBJ1-1; 8 bases agree with TRBD1. Germline V gene sequence: CDR1 MNHNS, CDR2 SASEGT. The CDR3 length is 14 residues. V was pared by 6 bases and J by 5 bases, with 8 bases of the junction left unmatched. The CDR3 coding sequence is TGTGCCAGCAGCCCCAGGACAGGGAGGACTGAAGCTTTCTTT. Protein sequence: CASSPRTGRTEAFF.

This clone was detected only once. The chain recombines TRBV15 with TRBJ2-5, with 9 bases matching TRBD2. The CDR3 has 16 residues. Germline loops: CDR1 LNHNV, CDR2 YYDKDF (reference sequence). With V trimmed by 1 base and J by 3 bases, 6 bases remained unmatched. The CDR3 nucleotides are TGTGCCACCAGCAGAGTGGGCGGGAGGGCCAAAGAGACCCAGTACTTC. It encodes CATSRVGGRAKETQYF.

J is TRBJ1-5 and V is TRBV4-1; the match to TRBD1 covers 9 bases. Germline V gene sequence: CDR1 MGHRA, CDR2 YSYEKL. The CDR3 runs to 18 residues. Trimming at V came to 3 bases and at J to 6 bases, leaving 15 bases not matched to a gene. The CDR3 bases are TGCGCCAGCAGCCAGGCTAGAGCCGGGACAGGGTTCGGTCAGCCCCAGCATTTT. Residues: CASSQARAGTGFGQPQHF.

With regard to this clone: One end of the junction is discordant with germline, which a read error may explain. The chain is built from TRBV11-3 and TRBJ2-7; D possibly corresponds to TRBD2 (5 bases). Germline CDR1 reads SGHNT; CDR2 reads YENEEA. The CDR3 extends over 11 amino acids. The CDR3 is CASSLEDSVQF. DNA of the CDR3: TGTGCCAGCAGCTTAGAGGACTCGGTCCAATTC.

The chain recombines TRBV5-4 with TRBJ2-3, with D perhaps matching TRBD1 (6 bases). The CDR3 has 15 amino acids. Deletions cut 0 bases from V and 3 bases from J, with 11 bases between. Germline CDR1 reads SGHNT; CDR2 reads YYREEE (reference sequence). CDR3 residues: CASSLDRVGTDTQYF. The CDR3 nucleotides read TGTGCCAGCAGCTTGGACAGGGTGGGAACAGATACGCAGTATTTT.

There are a few counts of this clone. Here the CDR3 reads CASRTDSYSNQPQHF. CDR3 DNA sequence: TGTGCCAGCAGGACGGACAGCTATAGCAATCAGCCCCAGCATTTT. The chain carries TRBV2 and TRBJ1-5, with D possibly TRBD1 on 6 matching bases. In germline, CDR1 is SNHLY, CDR2 FYNNEI. This CDR3 comprises 15 residues. V lost 6 bases, J lost 0 bases, and 12 bases lay in between.

This chain connects TRBV7-2 to TRBJ1-2, with D possibly TRBD1 on 5 matching bases. The CDR3 covers 12 residues. Looked up from germline, CDR1 is SGHTA and CDR2 is FQGNSA. V gave up 3 bases and J gave up 5 bases, with 7 bases separating them. The CDR3, as DNA: TGTGCCAGCAGCTTTACAGGTTATGGCTACACCTTC. The encoded protein is CASSFTGYGYTF.

The V gene is TRBV6-1, the J gene TRBJ1-2; D unclear. V lost 7 bases and J lost 5, with 14 bases in between. The CDR3 runs to 13 residues. Germline assignment: CDR1 MNHNS and CDR2 SASEGT. Here the CDR3 DNA reads TGTGCCAGCAATCAAGTATCCGGGTATGGCTACACCTTC. Protein: CASNQVSGYGYTF.

The CDR3 loop is CASRTGGVYGYTF. CDR3 in DNA: TGTGCCAGCCGGACAGGGGGAGTCTATGGCTACACCTTC. V gene TRBV27 combines with J gene TRBJ1-2, with TRBD1 matching 10 bases. There are 13 residues in the CDR3. The germline gives CDR1 MNHEY, CDR2 SMNVEV (reference sequence). V lost 8 bases to trimming and J lost 4 bases; unmatched junction nucleotides: 4.

This clone was detected a few times. This chain joins TRBV11-1 and TRBJ2-1; a weak D match, TRBD1 (6 bases). The CDR3 runs to 16 residues. V lost 1 base and J 4 bases, leaving 14 bases between the germline ends. Germline V lookup: CDR1 SGHAT, CDR2 FQDESV (reference sequence). CDR3 sequence: CASSLEGQGSYNEQFF. Here the CDR3 DNA reads TGTGCCAGCAGCTTAGAGGGGCAGGGGTCGTACAATGAGCAGTTCTTC.

This sequence joins TRBV5-1 and TRBJ1-1; possible D gene TRBD1, 6 bases. Germline V lookup: CDR1 SGHRS, CDR2 YFSETQ. The CDR3 consists of 15 residues. V was cut by 0 bases and J by 1 base, with 10 bases left in between. The CDR3, as DNA: TGCGCCAGCAGCTTGGTGGGGGGGGCGAACACTGAAGCTTTCTTT. Translation: CASSLVGGANTEAFF.

This sequence joins TRBV15 and TRBJ1-2; D is possibly TRBD1 (5 bases). Trimming left V 7 bases short and J 6 bases short, with 21 bases between. Germline lookup yields CDR1 LNHNV and CDR2 YYDKDF (reference sequence). The CDR3 runs to 15 residues. The CDR3 sequence: CATTLTPGGGDGYTF. For the CDR3, the DNA is TGTGCCACCACCCTGACCCCAGGTGGGGGGGATGGCTACACCTTC.

This sequence joins TRBV4-1 and TRBJ1-5, with a tentative D call TRBD1 (5 bases). The CDR3 has 16 amino acids. The germline V gene has CDR1 MGHRA and CDR2 YSYEKL. Trimming took 1 base from V and 1 from J, leaving 11 bases between them. The CDR3, as DNA: TGCGCCAGCAGCCAAGGGCAGGGTACAAGCAATCAGCCCCAGCATTTT. Protein: CASSQGQGTSNQPQHF.